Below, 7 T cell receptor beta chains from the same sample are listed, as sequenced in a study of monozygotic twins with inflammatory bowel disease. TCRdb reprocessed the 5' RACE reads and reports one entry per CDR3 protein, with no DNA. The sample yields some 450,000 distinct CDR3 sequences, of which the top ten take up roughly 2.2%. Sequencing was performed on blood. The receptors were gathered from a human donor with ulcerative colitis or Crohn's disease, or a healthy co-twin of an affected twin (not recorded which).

The CDR3 sequence: CASSPVEGGYTDTQYF. The chain joins TRBV5-6 to TRBJ2-3; the TCRdb call, TRBD2, lacks DNA for checking. Germline CDR1 is SGHDT and CDR2 is YYEEEE. The CDR3 is 16 amino acids. Full variable domain (outside the CDR3, taken from reference TRBV5-6 and TRBJ2-3): DAGVTQSPTHLIKTRGQQVTLRCSPKSGHDTVSWYQQALGQGPQFIFQYYEEEERQRGNFPDRFSGHQFPNYSSELNVNALLLGDSALYLCASSPVEGGYTDTQYFGPGTRLTVL.

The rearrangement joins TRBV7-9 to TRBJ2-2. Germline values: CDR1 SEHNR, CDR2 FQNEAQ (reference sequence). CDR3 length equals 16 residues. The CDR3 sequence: CASSLGPVKNTGELFF.

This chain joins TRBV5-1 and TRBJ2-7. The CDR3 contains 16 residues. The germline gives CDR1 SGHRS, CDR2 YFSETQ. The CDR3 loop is CASSLLVSTPSYEQYF. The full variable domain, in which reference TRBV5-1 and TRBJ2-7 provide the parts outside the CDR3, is KAGVTQTPRYLIKTRGQQVTLSCSPISGHRSVSWYQQTPGQGLQFLFEYFSETQRNKGNFPGRFSGRQFSNSRSEMNVSTLELGDSALYLCASSLLVSTPSYEQYFGPGTRLTVT.

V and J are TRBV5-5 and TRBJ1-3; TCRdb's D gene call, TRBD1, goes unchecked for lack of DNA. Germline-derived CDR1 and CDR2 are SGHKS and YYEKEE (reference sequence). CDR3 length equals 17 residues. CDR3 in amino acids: CASSGGQGILSGNTIYF.

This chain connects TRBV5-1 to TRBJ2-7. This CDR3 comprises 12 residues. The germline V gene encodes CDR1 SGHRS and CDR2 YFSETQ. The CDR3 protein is CASSLGNYEQYF.

This CDR3 reads CASSGGGPPSGNTIYF. The rearrangement uses TRBV5-1 and TRBJ1-3; TCRdb gives TRBD1 as the D gene, but with no DNA this cannot be confirmed. The CDR3 spans 16 residues. The germline V gene has CDR1 SGHRS and CDR2 YFSETQ.

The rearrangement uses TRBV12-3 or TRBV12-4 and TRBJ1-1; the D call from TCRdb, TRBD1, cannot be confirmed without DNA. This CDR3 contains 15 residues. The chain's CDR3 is CASSRPEGGRFEAFF.